The next 24 T cell receptor beta chains were all read from a single sample in a study of blood T cells in healthy people across ages. Using a J-beta primer mix together with a sample-barcoded 5' primer, a second PCR was run for roughly 7 to 11 cycles. MiXCR, applied by TCRdb to the 5' RACE reads, yields one record per CDR3 protein. The sample has 550,000 to 800,000 distinct CDR3 sequences, 21% seen once; the top ten hold 3.5% to 4%. Sample: blood. The receptors were sampled from a man aged 65-85 years in good health.

The sample holds a few counts of this clonotype. The rearrangement links TRBV13 to TRBJ1-1, with D possibly matching TRBD1 (6 bases). The V end was cut by 0 bases, the J end by 5 bases, with 13 bases between. Germline assignment: CDR1 PRHDT and CDR2 FYEKMQ (reference sequence). The CDR3 runs 15 residues. This CDR3 is CASSLGQGGITEAFF. The CDR3 bases are TGTGCCAGCAGCTTAGGACAGGGAGGAATAACTGAAGCTTTCTTT. Based on the CDR3 plus reference TRBV13 and TRBJ1-1, the full variable domain is AAGVIQSPRHLIKEKRETATLKCYPIPRHDTVYWYQQGPGQDPQFLISFYEKMQSDKGSIPDRFSAQQFSDYHSELNMSSLELGDSALYFCASSLGQGGITEAFFGQGTRLTVV.

This clonotype was detected only a few times. The chain couples TRBV18 to TRBJ2-1; D is perhaps TRBD1 (6 bases). V lost 1 base and J lost 6, with 16 bases in between. CDR1 KGHSH and CDR2 LQKENI come from the germline V gene. The CDR3 is 16 residues long. Here the CDR3 DNA reads TGTGCCAGCTCACCACTCCCCCAACTCAGGGGCAATGAGCAGTTCTTC. Amino acid sequence: CASSPLPQLRGNEQFF.

In this sample, this clonotype turned up many times. The chain recombines TRBV7-8 with TRBJ2-7; a weak D match, TRBD2 (5 bases). With 4 bases removed from V and 3 bases from J, the gap between germline ends came to 10 bases. Germline loops: CDR1 SGHVS, CDR2 FQNEAQ. The CDR3 is 13 amino acids. In nucleotides, the CDR3 is TGTGCCAGCAGCTCTCCGGGGAACTACGAGCAGTACTTC. This codes for CASSSPGNYEQYF.

This clonotype was picked up a small number of times. The V and J genes are TRBV6-5 and TRBJ2-7, with D unresolved. CDR1 and CDR2 (germline): MNHEY, SVGAGI. V was clipped by 0 bases and J by 0 bases, with 12 bases between them. This CDR3 has 16 amino acids. CDR3 region: CASSYSSSSSSYEQYF. The CDR3 nucleotides read TGTGCCAGCAGTTACTCGAGTAGCTCCAGCTCCTACGAGCAGTACTTC.

This clonotype was counted only a few times. DNA for the CDR3: TGTGCCAGCAGCACAGGGTTACTGGAGACCCAGTACTTC. This encodes CASSTGLLETQYF. This rearrangement joins TRBV25-1 to TRBJ2-5, with a weak D call TRBD1 (6 bases). The CDR3 is 13 amino acids. Germline lookup yields CDR1 MGHDK and CDR2 SYGVNS. Trimming took off 6 bases at V and 5 bases at J, with 13 bases between the two ends.

The J gene is TRBJ2-7, the V gene TRBV28; 11 positions match TRBD2. V lost 3 bases, J lost 6 bases, and 7 bases stayed unmatched. The germline V gene encodes CDR1 MDHEN and CDR2 SYDVKM. This CDR3 has 15 amino acids. The CDR3 nucleotides read TGTGCCAGCAGTTTTGAGACTAGCGGGAATCGCGAGCAGTACTTC. Translated: CASSFETSGNREQYF.

This clonotype occurred many times. The chain is built from TRBV28 and TRBJ2-3, with 7 bases lining up with TRBD1. The CDR3 is 17 residues long. V was pared by 4 bases and J by 1 base, with 11 bases of the junction left unmatched. Germline V gene data show CDR1 as MDHEN and CDR2 as SYDVKM. The CDR3 nucleotides are TGTGCCAGCAGTTCCATAAGGGGGCCTCTGGGCACAGATACGCAGTATTTT. This sequence encodes CASSSIRGPLGTDTQYF. The whole variable domain, filled in from reference TRBV28 and TRBJ2-3, reads DVKVTQSSRYLVKRTGEKVFLECVQDMDHENMFWYRQDPGLGLRLIYFSYDVKMKEKGDIPEGYSVSREKKERFSLILESASTNQTSMYLCASSSIRGPLGTDTQYFGPGTRLTVL.

This clonotype was counted only a few times. This chain connects TRBV7-2 to TRBJ2-2, with 10 bases matching TRBD2. The CDR3 has 16 amino acids. V shed 0 bases and J 7 bases; nucleotides not matched to a gene: 5. Looked up from germline, CDR1 is SGHTA and CDR2 is FQGNSA. The DNA for the CDR3 is TGTGCCAGCAGCTTAGCAGGGACTAGCGCAATCGGGGAGCTGTTTTTT. This sequence encodes CASSLAGTSAIGELFF. The variable domain in full, with the rest retrieved from reference TRBV7-2 and TRBJ2-2, is GAGVSQSPSNKVTEKGKDVELRCDPISGHTALYWYRQSLGQGLEFLIYFQGNSAPDKSGLPSDRFSAERTGGSVSTLTIQRTQQEDSAVYLCASSLAGTSAIGELFFGEGSRLTVL.

The V and J genes are TRBV6-1 and TRBJ2-6; the D is unclear. The germline V and J ends were trimmed by 2 bases and 0 bases, with 2 bases remaining between them. Germline CDR1 MNHNS, CDR2 SASEGT. There are 14 residues in the CDR3. The CDR3 DNA is TGTGCCAGCAGTGAATACTCTGGGGCCAACGTCCTGACTTTC. Encoded protein: CASSEYSGANVLTF.

The gene calls are TRBV9 and TRBJ2-5; 7 bases map to TRBD2. The V and J ends lost 2 bases and 1 base, in that order; junction bases with no gene match: 5. The CDR3 is made up of 15 amino acids. Germline CDR1 reads SGDLS; CDR2 reads YYNGEE. The CDR3 sequence: CASSVSSGPQETQYF. DNA for the CDR3: TGTGCCAGCAGCGTCTCTAGCGGACCCCAAGAGACCCAGTACTTC.

The chain carries TRBV20-1 and TRBJ2-4; 8 nucleotides match TRBD2. The CDR3 covers 16 residues. J lost 0 bases, V lost 1 base, and 5 bases had no gene match. Germline CDR1 DFQATT, CDR2 SNEGSKA (reference sequence). The CDR3 reads CSARVSGSEAKNIQYF. DNA of the CDR3: TGCAGTGCTAGAGTAAGCGGGAGTGAAGCCAAAAACATTCAGTACTTC.

This clonotype was seen more than once but under ten times. This chain links TRBV29-1 with TRBJ2-2; 10 positions agree with TRBD1. J lost 5 bases, V lost 8 bases, and 8 bases had no gene match. CDR1 is SQVTM and CDR2 is ANQGSEA in the germline V gene. This CDR3 contains 14 residues. CDR3 DNA: TGCAGCAGTGATGGACAGGGGGGGACCGGGGAGCTGTTTTTT. Encoded protein: CSSDGQGGTGELFF.

This clonotype was counted at least ten times. The chain employs TRBV24-1 and TRBJ2-5, with 8 nucleotides matching TRBD2. The V segment lost 3 bases and the J segment 2 bases; nucleotides outside the gene matches: 4. The germline V gene encodes CDR1 KGHDR and CDR2 SFDVKD. The CDR3 contains 15 residues. CDR3 sequence reads: CATSDRTSRQETQYF. The CDR3 DNA reads as TGTGCCACCAGTGATCGGACTAGCCGACAAGAGACCCAGTACTTC.

There are a few counts of this clonotype. The germline gene is not matched at one end of the junction; a read error may be the cause. This chain connects TRBV28 to TRBJ2-7; TRBD1 matches at 7 bases. Germline CDR1 MDHEN, CDR2 SYDVKM. This CDR3 has 14 amino acids. The CDR3 here is CASSPNRQGLSTSF. The CDR3 coding sequence is TGTGCCAGCAGTCCCAACCGACAGGGATTATCTACTTCTTTC.

The gene calls are TRBV3-1 and TRBJ2-5; 12 bases agree with TRBD1. The J call may not be correct, given that the DNA end is closer to TRBJ2-1. Germline lookup yields CDR1 LGHDT and CDR2 YNNKEL (reference sequence). This CDR3 region has 16 residues. Here the CDR3 reads CASSSSGTGGNNEQFF. The CDR3 nucleotides are TGTGCCAGCAGCTCTTCCGGGACAGGGGGCAACAATGAGCAGTTCTTC.

In its sample, this clonotype was seen a few times. The chain joins TRBV7-2 to TRBJ2-5; 11 bases fit TRBD2. The trim removed 5 bases at V and 3 bases at J, leaving 8 bases unmatched. CDR1 SGHTA and CDR2 FQGNSA come from the germline V gene. The CDR3 runs to 16 residues. CDR3: CASSLIILAGEETQYF. CDR3 coding DNA: TGTGCCAGCAGCCTAATTATACTAGCGGGAGAAGAGACCCAGTACTTC.

J is TRBJ2-4 and V is TRBV12-3 or TRBV12-4; maybe TRBD1 (6 bases). Trimming pared 2 bases from V and 0 bases from J, leaving 11 bases between. This CDR3 is built from 16 residues. CDR3 sequence: CASSLIGGIAKNIQYF. CDR3 sequence (DNA): TGTGCCAGCAGTTTAATAGGGGGTATAGCCAAAAACATTCAGTACTTC.

The chain combines TRBV19 with TRBJ2-1; 9 bases line up with TRBD2. Trimming cost V 4 bases and J 4 bases; bases outside gene matches: 2. Germline loops: CDR1 LNHDA, CDR2 SQIVND (reference sequence). The CDR3 totals 14 residues. Written as DNA, the CDR3 is TGTGCCAGTAGTAGCGGGGGGGGTTACAATGAGCAGTTCTTC. Translating gives CASSSGGGYNEQFF.

In its sample, this clonotype was seen a few times. The chain joins TRBV7-9 to TRBJ2-7; a possible D gene is TRBD2 (6 bases). The J call could be wrong; TRBJ2-1 is a better fit for the DNA end. There are 14 residues in the CDR3. The germline gives CDR1 SEHNR, CDR2 FQNEAQ (reference sequence). The CDR3 here is CASSFSGVGNEQFF. The CDR3 DNA follows: TGTGCCAGCAGCTTCTCGGGAGTTGGCAATGAGCAGTTCTTC.

The sample holds many counts of this clonotype. The chain carries TRBV13 and TRBJ2-5; tentatively, D is TRBD2 (6 bases). The J call may be faulty, since TRBJ2-1 better matches the DNA end. CDR3 length equals 14 residues. CDR1 and CDR2 (germline): PRHDT, FYEKMQ (reference sequence). CDR3 in amino acids: CASSFGGGNNEQFF. The CDR3 DNA follows: TGTGCCAGCAGCTTTGGTGGCGGGAACAATGAGCAGTTCTTC.

This clonotype was detected a few times. This chain links TRBV7-9 with TRBJ2-6; TRBD1 might be the D (6 bases). V was pared by 4 bases and J by 0 bases, with 13 bases between. The CDR3 consists of 17 residues. CDR1 and CDR2 (germline): SEHNR, FQNEAQ (reference sequence). The CDR3 nucleotides read TGTGCCAGCAGCTCTGGACAGTACAGCTCTGGGGCCAACGTCCTGACTTTC. Its translation is CASSSGQYSSGANVLTF.

The chain couples TRBV27 to TRBJ2-5, with 10 bases that match TRBD2. CDR3 length: 15 residues. From germline, CDR1 is MNHEY and CDR2 SMNVEV (reference sequence). With 5 bases clipped from V and 4 bases from J, the junction kept 7 bases outside the gene matches. The CDR3 DNA sequence: TGTGCCAGCAGTCGAATCCTAGCGGGAGTAGAGACCCAGTACTTC. Protein product: CASSRILAGVETQYF.

In its sample, this clonotype was seen a few times. The rearrangement uses TRBV6-5 and TRBJ2-7; 10 bases line up with TRBD1. Germline V gene sequence: CDR1 MNHEY, CDR2 SVGAGI. CDR3 length: 15 residues. V lost 5 bases, J lost 1 base, and 5 bases stayed unmatched. Written as DNA, the CDR3 is TGTGCCAGCAGTAACGGACAGGGGGGGTCCTACGAGCAGTACTTC. It encodes CASSNGQGGSYEQYF.

CDR3 protein: CSVVWEAGMGQFF. DNA for the CDR3: TGCAGCGTTGTGTGGGAAGCGGGAATGGGGCAGTTCTTC. This rearrangement joins TRBV29-1 to TRBJ2-5; 7 bases are shared with TRBD2. The J call may be wrong; the DNA end is better matched by TRBJ2-1. CDR1 and CDR2 from the germline V gene are SQVTM and ANQGSEA. This CDR3 region has 13 residues.